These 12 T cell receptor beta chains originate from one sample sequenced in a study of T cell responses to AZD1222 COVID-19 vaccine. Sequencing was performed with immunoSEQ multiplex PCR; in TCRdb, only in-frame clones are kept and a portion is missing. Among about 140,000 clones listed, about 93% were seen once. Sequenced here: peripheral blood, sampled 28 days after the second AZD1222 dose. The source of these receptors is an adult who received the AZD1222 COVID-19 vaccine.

CDR3 loop: CSVDRSSRGADTQYF. In nucleotides, the CDR3 is TGCAGCGTTGATAGGTCTTCTAGGGGGGCGGATACGCAGTATTTT. The chain employs TRBV29-1 and TRBJ2-3; D is tentatively TRBD1 or TRBD2 (6 bases each). Germline CDR1 SQVTM, CDR2 ANQGSEA. This CDR3 comprises 15 residues. Trimming removed 3 bases from V and 6 bases from J, with 19 bases in between.

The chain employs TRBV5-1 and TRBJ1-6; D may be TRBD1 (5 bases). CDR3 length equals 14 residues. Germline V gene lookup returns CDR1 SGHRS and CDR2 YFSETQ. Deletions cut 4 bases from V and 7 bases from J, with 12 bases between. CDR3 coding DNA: TGCGCCAGCAGCCGGGACGGACCCAATTCACCCCTCCACTTT. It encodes CASSRDGPNSPLHF.

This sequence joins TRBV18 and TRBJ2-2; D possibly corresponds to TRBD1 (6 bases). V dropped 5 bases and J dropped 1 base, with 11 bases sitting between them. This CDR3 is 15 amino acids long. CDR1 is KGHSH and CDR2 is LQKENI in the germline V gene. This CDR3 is CASSGMGQNTGELFF. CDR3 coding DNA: TGTGCCAGCTCAGGGATGGGACAGAACACCGGGGAGCTGTTTTTT.

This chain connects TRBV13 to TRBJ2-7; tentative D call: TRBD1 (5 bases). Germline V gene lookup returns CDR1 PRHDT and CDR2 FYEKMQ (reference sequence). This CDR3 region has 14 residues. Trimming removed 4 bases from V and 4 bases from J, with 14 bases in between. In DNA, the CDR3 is TGTGCCAGCAGCTCCCGGCAGGGCCTATACGAGCAGTACTTC. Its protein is CASSSRQGLYEQYF.

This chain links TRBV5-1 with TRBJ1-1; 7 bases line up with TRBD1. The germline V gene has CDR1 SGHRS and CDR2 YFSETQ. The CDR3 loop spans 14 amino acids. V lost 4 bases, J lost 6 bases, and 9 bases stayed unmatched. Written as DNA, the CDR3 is TGCGCCAGCAGCCCACAGGGGAATTTCGCTGAAGCTTTCTTT. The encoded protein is CASSPQGNFAEAFF.

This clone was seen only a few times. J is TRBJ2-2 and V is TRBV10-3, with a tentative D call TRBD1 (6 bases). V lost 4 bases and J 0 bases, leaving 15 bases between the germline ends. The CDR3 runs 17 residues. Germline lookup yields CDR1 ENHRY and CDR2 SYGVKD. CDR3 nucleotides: TGTGCCATCAGTGGTCGACAGGAGACCGCGAACACCGGGGAGCTGTTTTTT. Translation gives CAISGRQETANTGELFF.

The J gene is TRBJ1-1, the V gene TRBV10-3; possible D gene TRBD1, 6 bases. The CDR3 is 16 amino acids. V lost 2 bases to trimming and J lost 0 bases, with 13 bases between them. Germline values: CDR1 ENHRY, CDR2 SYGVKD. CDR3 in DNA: TGTGCCATCAGTGAGGGAGGGGGAGAGCTGAACACTGAAGCTTTCTTT. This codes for CAISEGGGELNTEAFF.

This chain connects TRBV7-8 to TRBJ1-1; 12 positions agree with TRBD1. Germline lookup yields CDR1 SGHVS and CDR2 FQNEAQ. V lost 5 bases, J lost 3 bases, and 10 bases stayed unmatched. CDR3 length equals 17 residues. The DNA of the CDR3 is TGTGCCAGCAGCGTCCCGGGACAGGGGGCGAAAGACACTGAAGCTTTCTTT. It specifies CASSVPGQGAKDTEAFF. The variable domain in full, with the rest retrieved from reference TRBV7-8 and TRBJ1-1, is GAGVSQSPRYKVAKRGQDVALRCDPISGHVSLFWYQQALGQGPEFLTYFQNEAQLDKSGLPSDRFFAERPEGSVSTLKIQRTQQEDSAVYLCASSVPGQGAKDTEAFFGQGTRLTVV.

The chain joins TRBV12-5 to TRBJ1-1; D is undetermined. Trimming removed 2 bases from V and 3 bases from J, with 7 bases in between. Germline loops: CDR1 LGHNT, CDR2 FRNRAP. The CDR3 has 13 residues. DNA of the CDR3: TGTGCTAGTGGTTTGACCCCGTACACTGAAGCTTTCTTT. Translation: CASGLTPYTEAFF. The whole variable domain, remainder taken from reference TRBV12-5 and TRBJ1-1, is DARVTQTPRHKVTEMGQEVTMRCQPILGHNTVFWYRQTMMQGLELLAYFRNRAPLDDSGMPKDRFSAEMPDATLATLKIQPSEPRDSAVYFCASGLTPYTEAFFGQGTRLTVV.

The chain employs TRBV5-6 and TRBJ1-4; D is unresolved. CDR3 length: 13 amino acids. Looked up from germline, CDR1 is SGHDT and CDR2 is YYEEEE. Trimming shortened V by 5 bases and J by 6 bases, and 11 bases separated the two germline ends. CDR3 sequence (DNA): TGTGCCAGCAGAAACCGGCAGGATGAAAAACTGTTTTTT. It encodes CASRNRQDEKLFF.

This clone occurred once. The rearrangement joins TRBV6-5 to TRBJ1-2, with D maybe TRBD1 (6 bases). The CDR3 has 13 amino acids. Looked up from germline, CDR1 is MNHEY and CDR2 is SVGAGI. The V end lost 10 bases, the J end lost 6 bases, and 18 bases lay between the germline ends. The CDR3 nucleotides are TGTGCCACCAAGGACAGCCTACCCAATGGCTACACCTTC. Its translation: CATKDSLPNGYTF.

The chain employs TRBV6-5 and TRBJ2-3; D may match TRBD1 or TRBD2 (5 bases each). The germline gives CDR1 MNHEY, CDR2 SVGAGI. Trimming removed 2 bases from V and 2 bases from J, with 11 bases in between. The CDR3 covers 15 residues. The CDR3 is CASSYGDVPTDTQYF. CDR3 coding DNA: TGTGCCAGCAGTTACGGGGACGTCCCCACAGATACGCAGTATTTT.